The rows below give T cell receptor beta chains drawn from one sample of a study of blood T cell repertoires in COVID-19. Sequenced by immunoSEQ multiplex PCR; TCRdb stores in-frame clones only, minus some. The sample consists of approximately 47,000 clones, under 90% of them appearing once. The specimen was peripheral blood. Receptors originate from a woman in her sixties with acute or convalescent COVID-19. Each CDR3 is given with its conserved first and last residue. The order of the fields is D gene, V gene, J gene, clone size, CDR3 protein, CDR3 DNA. A D gene is named only where the DNA matches it firmly. Size tells how often a clone was seen (once, few, many) or the class of an expanded clone, and some rows leave it out.

D gene: TRBD1; V gene: TRBV7-3; J gene: TRBJ1-4; clone size: NA; CDR3 protein: CASSPDRGFNEKLFF; CDR3 DNA: TGTGCCAGCAGCCCCGACAGGGGGTTTAATGAAAAACTGTTTTTT
D gene: TRBD1; V gene: TRBV14; J gene: TRBJ1-1; clone size: NA; CDR3 protein: CASSPVGQGNTEAFF; CDR3 DNA: TGTGCCAGCAGCCCGGTAGGACAGGGGAACACTGAAGCTTTCTTT
D gene: NA; V gene: TRBV27; J gene: TRBJ2-7; clone size: NA; CDR3 protein: CASGLGTTPTAEQYF; CDR3 DNA: TGTGCCAGCGGGCTAGGGACAACCCCCACGGCCGAGCAGTACTTC
D gene: TRBD2; V gene: TRBV6-4; J gene: TRBJ2-1; clone size: NA; CDR3 protein: CASSDSLAGGHEQFF; CDR3 DNA: TGTGCCAGCAGTGACTCCCTAGCGGGGGGCCATGAGCAGTTCTTC
D gene: NA; V gene: TRBV3-1/TRBV3-2; J gene: TRBJ2-1; clone size: NA; CDR3 protein: CASSDQGGEWGDEQFF; CDR3 DNA: TGTGCCAGCAGCGATCAGGGGGGCGAGTGGGGCGATGAGCAGTTCTTC
D gene: NA; V gene: TRBV30; J gene: TRBJ2-5; clone size: NA; CDR3 protein: CAWSSDYPAETQYF; CDR3 DNA: TGTGCCTGGAGCTCGGACTATCCAGCGGAGACCCAGTACTTC
D gene: TRBD2; V gene: TRBV5-5; J gene: TRBJ2-2; clone size: few; CDR3 protein: CASSWRGGGDTGELFF; CDR3 DNA: TGTGCCAGCAGCTGGAGGGGCGGGGGAGACACCGGGGAGCTGTTTTTT
D gene: TRBD1; V gene: TRBV5-6; J gene: TRBJ1-6; clone size: NA; CDR3 protein: CASSLATGVDSPLHF; CDR3 DNA: TGTGCCAGCAGCTTGGCGACAGGGGTAGATTCACCCCTCCACTTT
D gene: TRBD1; V gene: TRBV5-5; J gene: TRBJ2-7; clone size: NA; CDR3 protein: CASSWGQIFYEQYF; CDR3 DNA: TGTGCCAGCAGCTGGGGACAGATCTTCTACGAGCAGTACTTC
D gene: NA; V gene: TRBV7-9; J gene: TRBJ1-6; clone size: NA; CDR3 protein: CASSPSGRDIFSASPLHF; CDR3 DNA: TGTGCCAGCAGTCCTTCTGGCAGGGATATTTTTTCCGCTTCACCCCTCCACTTT
D gene: NA; V gene: TRBV7-2; J gene: TRBJ1-1; clone size: once; CDR3 protein: CASSLDAKWSGTEAFF; CDR3 DNA: TGTGCCAGCAGCTTAGATGCGAAGTGGAGTGGCACTGAAGCTTTCTTT
D gene: NA; V gene: TRBV6-5; J gene: TRBJ1-6; clone size: NA; CDR3 protein: CASSYSPGQILSLHF; CDR3 DNA: TGTGCCAGCAGTTACTCTCCTGGCCAAATTCTTTCCCTCCACTTT
D gene: NA; V gene: TRBV5-1; J gene: TRBJ1-2; clone size: few; CDR3 protein: CASSLGSGEGYTF; CDR3 DNA: TGCGCCAGCAGCTTGGGGTCAGGGGAAGGCTACACCTTC
D gene: TRBD1; V gene: TRBV5-6; J gene: TRBJ1-5; clone size: NA; CDR3 protein: CASSFGQVDQPQHF; CDR3 DNA: TGTGCCAGCAGCTTCGGACAGGTAGATCAGCCCCAGCATTTT
D gene: NA; V gene: TRBV9; J gene: TRBJ2-1; clone size: NA; CDR3 protein: CASSHRRGSYNEQFF; CDR3 DNA: TGTGCCAGCAGTCATAGACGGGGCTCCTACAATGAGCAGTTCTTC
D gene: TRBD2; V gene: TRBV12-5; J gene: TRBJ2-1; clone size: once; CDR3 protein: CASGFLSSGYNEQFF; CDR3 DNA: TGTGCTAGTGGTTTTTTATCTAGCGGGTACAATGAGCAGTTCTTC
D gene: NA; V gene: TRBV21-1; J gene: TRBJ1-2; clone size: NA; CDR3 protein: CASSSDRADGYTF; CDR3 DNA: TGTGCCAGCAGCAGCGACAGGGCGGACGGCTACACCTTC
D gene: NA; V gene: TRBV6-5; J gene: TRBJ2-2; clone size: NA; CDR3 protein: CASRLGLTGELFF; CDR3 DNA: TGTGCCAGCAGGCTGGGCCTAACCGGGGAGCTGTTTTTT
D gene: NA; V gene: TRBV7-2; J gene: TRBJ2-7; clone size: NA; CDR3 protein: CASSLQPSASSYEQYF; CDR3 DNA: TGTGCCAGCAGCTTACAACCCAGCGCTAGCTCCTACGAGCAGTACTTC
D gene: TRBD1; V gene: TRBV7-6; J gene: TRBJ1-6; clone size: NA; CDR3 protein: CASSPRTGRGGSPLHF; CDR3 DNA: TGTGCCAGCAGCCCCCGGACAGGGCGAGGGGGTTCACCCCTCCACTTT
D gene: TRBD1; V gene: TRBV25-1; J gene: TRBJ1-5; clone size: NA; CDR3 protein: CASSTSGTGGNQPQHF; CDR3 DNA: TGTGCCAGCAGTACTTCCGGGACAGGGGGTAATCAGCCCCAGCATTTT
D gene: TRBD2; V gene: TRBV19; J gene: TRBJ2-1; clone size: NA; CDR3 protein: CASPIAGGVQNNEQFF; CDR3 DNA: TGTGCCAGCCCAATAGCGGGGGGGGTTCAGAACAATGAGCAGTTCTTC
D gene: TRBD2; V gene: TRBV7-2; J gene: TRBJ2-3; clone size: NA; CDR3 protein: CASSTSGSGGDTQYF; CDR3 DNA: TGTGCCAGCAGCACTAGCGGGAGTGGTGGAGATACGCAGTATTTT
D gene: NA; V gene: TRBV6-6; J gene: TRBJ2-7; clone size: NA; CDR3 protein: CASTPSRYEQYF; CDR3 DNA: TGTGCCAGCACCCCCAGCAGGTACGAGCAGTACTTC
D gene: NA; V gene: TRBV2; J gene: TRBJ2-2; clone size: NA; CDR3 protein: CASSVNKGVTGELFF; CDR3 DNA: TGTGCCAGCAGTGTTAACAAAGGGGTTACCGGGGAGCTGTTTTTT
D gene: TRBD1; V gene: TRBV5-4; J gene: TRBJ1-1; clone size: once; CDR3 protein: CASSRPRTGRGTEAFF; CDR3 DNA: TGTGCCAGCAGCCGGCCTCGGACAGGGCGGGGAACTGAAGCTTTCTTT
D gene: NA; V gene: TRBV28; J gene: TRBJ1-5; clone size: NA; CDR3 protein: CASSLQPSSNQPQHF; CDR3 DNA: TGTGCCAGCAGTTTACAGCCTAGTAGCAATCAGCCCCAGCATTTT
D gene: TRBD1; V gene: TRBV29-1; J gene: TRBJ2-3; clone size: once; CDR3 protein: CSDATGGAPTDTQYF; CDR3 DNA: TGCAGCGACGCAACAGGGGGCGCTCCCACAGATACGCAGTATTTT
D gene: NA; V gene: TRBV13; J gene: TRBJ1-3; clone size: NA; CDR3 protein: CASSLGRAGNTIYF; CDR3 DNA: TGTGCCAGCAGCTTAGGTCGGGCTGGAAACACCATATATTTT
D gene: NA; V gene: TRBV7-9; J gene: TRBJ2-7; clone size: few; CDR3 protein: CASSLGDSQYF; CDR3 DNA: TGTGCCAGCAGCTTAGGCGACTCGCAGTACTTC
D gene: NA; V gene: TRBV19; J gene: TRBJ1-2; clone size: NA; CDR3 protein: CASTKGGANYGYTF; CDR3 DNA: TGTGCCAGTACTAAAGGGGGAGCTAACTATGGCTACACCTTC
D gene: NA; V gene: TRBV6-1; J gene: TRBJ2-1; clone size: NA; CDR3 protein: CASSEIKTFNEQFF; CDR3 DNA: TGTGCCAGCAGTGAAATTAAGACATTCAATGAGCAGTTCTTC
D gene: NA; V gene: TRBV19; J gene: TRBJ2-3; clone size: NA; CDR3 protein: CASSIGPGLSTDTQYF; CDR3 DNA: TGTGCCAGTAGTATTGGGCCCGGCCTTAGCACAGATACGCAGTATTTT
D gene: TRBD2; V gene: TRBV6-5; J gene: TRBJ2-1; clone size: NA; CDR3 protein: CASSSSGGSSYNEQFF; CDR3 DNA: TGTGCCAGCAGTTCTAGCGGGGGGAGCTCCTACAATGAGCAGTTCTTC
D gene: TRBD2; V gene: TRBV6-5; J gene: TRBJ2-7; clone size: NA; CDR3 protein: CASRRGLAGGYEQYF; CDR3 DNA: TGTGCCAGCAGACGGGGACTAGCGGGTGGATACGAGCAGTACTTC
D gene: TRBD1; V gene: TRBV9; J gene: TRBJ1-3; clone size: NA; CDR3 protein: CASSPGTDFYSGNTIYF; CDR3 DNA: TGTGCCAGCAGCCCGGGGACAGATTTCTACTCTGGAAACACCATATATTTT
D gene: NA; V gene: TRBV20-1; J gene: TRBJ1-2; clone size: NA; CDR3 protein: CSASGLSGLNYGYTF; CDR3 DNA: TGCAGTGCTAGTGGCTTGTCAGGGCTCAACTATGGCTACACCTTC
D gene: NA; V gene: TRBV6-5; J gene: TRBJ1-4; clone size: NA; CDR3 protein: CASRQRNEKLFF; CDR3 DNA: TGTGCCAGCAGGCAGAGGAATGAAAAACTGTTTTTT
D gene: TRBD1; V gene: TRBV5-1; J gene: TRBJ1-1; clone size: NA; CDR3 protein: CASSLGSDRVAEAFF; CDR3 DNA: TGCGCCAGCAGCTTGGGCTCTGACAGGGTCGCTGAAGCTTTCTTT
D gene: TRBD1; V gene: TRBV3-1/TRBV3-2; J gene: TRBJ1-2; clone size: NA; CDR3 protein: CASTPGTGGSGYTF; CDR3 DNA: TGTGCCAGCACTCCAGGGACAGGGGGCTCTGGCTACACCTTC
D gene: NA; V gene: TRBV29-1; J gene: TRBJ2-1; clone size: NA; CDR3 protein: CSVEDFRGSSYNEQFF; CDR3 DNA: TGCAGCGTTGAAGATTTCAGGGGAAGCTCCTACAATGAGCAGTTCTTC